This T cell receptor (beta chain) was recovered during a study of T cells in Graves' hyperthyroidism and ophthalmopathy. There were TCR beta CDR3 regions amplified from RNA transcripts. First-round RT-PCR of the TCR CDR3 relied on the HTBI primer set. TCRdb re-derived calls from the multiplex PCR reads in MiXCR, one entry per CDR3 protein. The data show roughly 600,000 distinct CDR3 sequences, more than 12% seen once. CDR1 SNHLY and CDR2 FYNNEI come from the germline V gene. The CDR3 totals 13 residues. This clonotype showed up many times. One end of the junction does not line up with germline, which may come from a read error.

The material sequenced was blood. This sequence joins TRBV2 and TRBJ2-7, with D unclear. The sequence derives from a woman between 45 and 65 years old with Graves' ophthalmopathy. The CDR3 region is CASREDPTYEQYF. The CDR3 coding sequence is TGTGCCAGCAGAGAAGATCCTACCTACGAGCAGTACTTC.